These 31 T cell receptor beta chains came from one sample sequenced in a study of CD8 T cells in Susac syndrome. Random hexamers were used to reverse transcribe an amount of roughly 0.5 to 1 ug RNA. TCRdb reprocessed the immunoSEQ multiplex PCR reads via MiXCR and lists one record per CDR3 protein. The profile shows 120,000 to 150,000 distinct CDR3 sequences, approximately 93% of them singletons. Sequenced input: CD4+ T cells from PBMCs. The receptors originated from a human donor in good health.

The chain has TRBV9 and TRBJ2-2; 9 bases fit TRBD2. Germline V lookup: CDR1 SGDLS, CDR2 YYNGEE. This CDR3 contains 14 residues. The trim removed 3 bases at V and 4 bases at J, leaving 1 base unmatched. The CDR3 region is CASSATSGTGELFF. The CDR3 DNA is TGTGCCAGCAGCGCGACTAGCGGCACCGGGGAGCTGTTTTTT.

This chain uses TRBV5-6 with TRBJ2-5; D is unclear. The CDR3 covers 13 residues. The V and J ends lost 4 bases and 1 base respectively, with 8 bases between them. CDR1 and CDR2 from the germline V gene are SGHDT and YYEEEE. Here the CDR3 reads CASSGGSQETQYF. The CDR3 region has the DNA TGTGCCAGCAGCGGTGGGTCCCAAGAGACCCAGTACTTC. Complete variable domain (other parts from reference TRBV5-6 and TRBJ2-5): DAGVTQSPTHLIKTRGQQVTLRCSPKSGHDTVSWYQQALGQGPQFIFQYYEEEERQRGNFPDRFSGHQFPNYSSELNVNALLLGDSALYLCASSGGSQETQYFGPGTRLLVL.

The chain has TRBV6-5 and TRBJ2-3, with TRBD1 as a possible D gene (5 bases). This CDR3 contains 13 residues. The germline V and J ends were trimmed by 2 bases and 9 bases, with 12 bases remaining between them. In germline, CDR1 is MNHEY, CDR2 SVGAGI. The CDR3 loop is CASSYPQASTQYF. The CDR3 DNA is TGTGCCAGCAGTTACCCACAGGCCTCAACGCAGTATTTT.

The V and J genes are TRBV4-2 and TRBJ2-5, with D tentatively TRBD1 (6 bases). The CDR3 runs to 15 residues. V gave up 1 base and J gave up 4 bases, with 13 bases separating them. Looked up from germline, CDR1 is LGHNA and CDR2 is YNFKEQ. CDR3 in amino acids: CASSQATRGGETQYF. In DNA form, the CDR3 reads TGTGCCAGCAGCCAAGCGACCCGAGGGGGAGAGACCCAGTACTTC.

V and J are TRBV30 and TRBJ2-6; TRBD1 might be the D (7 bases). The germline V and J ends were trimmed by 8 bases and 0 bases, with 14 bases remaining between them. The germline V gene has CDR1 GTSNPN and CDR2 SVGIG (reference sequence). The CDR3 runs 15 residues. The CDR3 region has the DNA TGTGCCGCGGGACAGTCGAGCTCTGGGGCCAACGTCCTGACTTTC. This gives the protein CAAGQSSSGANVLTF.

V is TRBV2 and J is TRBJ1-1, with D unresolved. Looked up from germline, CDR1 is SNHLY and CDR2 is FYNNEI. The V gene lost 7 bases and the J gene lost 10 bases, with 22 bases spanning the gap. This CDR3 is built from 14 residues. CDR3 sequence: CASIVGNYAPGAFF. The CDR3 nucleotides read TGTGCCAGCATCGTGGGTAATTACGCCCCAGGAGCTTTCTTT.

The V gene is TRBV7-2, the J gene TRBJ2-1; no clear D gene. Germline CDR1 and CDR2: SGHTA and FQGNSA. V was clipped by 6 bases and J by 6 bases, with 24 bases between them. The CDR3 sequence is 17 residues long. The CDR3 nucleotides read TGTGCCAGCAGTTCCCCCCGACGAAGCGAGGCCTCCAATGAGCAGTTCTTC. It yields the protein CASSSPRRSEASNEQFF.

This clonotype was seen a single time. The rearrangement uses TRBV5-1 and TRBJ2-3; the D gene is possibly TRBD2 (5 bases). Per the germline V gene, CDR1 is SGHRS and CDR2 is YFSETQ. V lost 0 bases and J 2 bases, leaving 10 bases between the germline ends. The CDR3 spans 15 residues. CDR3 protein: CASSLVGSATDTQYF. The CDR3 DNA reads as TGCGCCAGCAGCTTGGTCGGTAGCGCCACAGATACGCAGTATTTT.

The rearrangement uses TRBV12-3 or TRBV12-4 and TRBJ1-2; D is uncertain. V dropped 6 bases and J dropped 1 base, with 9 bases sitting between them. There are 13 residues in the CDR3. The CDR3 sequence is CASRLEGNYGYTF. The CDR3 DNA reads TGTGCCAGCAGGCTCGAGGGTAACTATGGCTACACCTTC.

This clonotype came up a few times. The rearrangement links TRBV6-2 or TRBV6-3 to TRBJ1-2; D is unresolved. CDR1 and CDR2 (germline): MNHEY, SVGEGT. The V gene lost 6 bases and the J gene lost 4 bases, with 9 bases spanning the gap. There are 12 residues in the CDR3. DNA of the CDR3: TGTGCCAGCAGCGTACAGAGCTATGGCTACACCTTC. Its protein product is CASSVQSYGYTF.

The chain links TRBV2 to TRBJ2-3; TRBD1 is a possible D gene (5 bases). The CDR3 spans 11 residues. V lost 7 bases, J lost 5 bases, and 7 bases lay in between. Germline CDR1 and CDR2: SNHLY and FYNNEI. The chain's CDR3 is CASKGLDTQYF. The CDR3 coding sequence is TGTGCCAGCAAGGGGTTAGATACGCAGTATTTT.

The chain carries TRBV6-2 or TRBV6-3 and TRBJ2-4, with D hard to call. The germline V gene has CDR1 MNHEY and CDR2 SVGEGT. This CDR3 has 15 amino acids. Deletions cut 7 bases from V and 4 bases from J, with 17 bases between. This CDR3 reads CASTDGRLTKNIQYF. In nucleotides, the CDR3 is TGTGCCAGCACCGACGGTCGGCTAACAAAAAACATTCAGTACTTC.

In this sample, this clonotype turned up once. The CDR3 nucleotides read TGCAGCGTCGAGGATTACAATGAGCAGTTCTTC. It is translated as CSVEDYNEQFF. The chain joins TRBV29-1 to TRBJ2-1; D gene ambiguous. This CDR3 has 11 amino acids. The ends were cut back, 6 bases at V and 4 bases at J, with 7 bases in the middle. Germline-derived CDR1 and CDR2 are SQVTM and ANQGSEA.

This clonotype was seen only once. This chain links TRBV12-3 or TRBV12-4 with TRBJ2-3; 8 bases match TRBD2. With V trimmed by 2 bases and J by 2 bases, 9 bases remained unmatched. This CDR3 is built from 17 residues. Here the CDR3 DNA reads TGTGCCAGCAGTTTATTGAGGCCGGGACTAGACACAGATACGCAGTATTTT. Translating it yields CASSLLRPGLDTDTQYF.

The chain has TRBV7-9 and TRBJ2-7; a possible D gene is TRBD1 (5 bases). CDR1 and CDR2 from the germline V gene are SEHNR and FQNEAQ (reference sequence). V lost 5 bases and J 0 bases, leaving 11 bases between the germline ends. CDR3 size: 14 residues. The CDR3 here is CASSRGPRSYEQYF. In nucleotides, the CDR3 is TGTGCCAGCAGCAGGGGTCCCCGCTCCTACGAGCAGTACTTC. Filled out from reference TRBV7-9 and TRBJ2-7, the complete variable domain reads DTGVSQNPRHKITKRGQNVTFRCDPISEHNRLYWYRQTLGQGPEFLTYFQNEAQLEKSRLLSDRFSAERPKGSFSTLEIQRTEQGDSAMYLCASSRGPRSYEQYFGPGTRLTVT.

This clonotype was seen once. The rearrangement joins TRBV12-3 or TRBV12-4 to TRBJ2-7; TRBD2 matches at 15 bases. V shed 5 bases, J shed 4 bases, and the junction held 3 bases outside the gene matches. The CDR3 contains 15 residues. CDR3 loop: CASSHGLAGGYEQYF. The CDR3, as DNA: TGTGCCAGCAGTCACGGACTAGCGGGAGGGTACGAGCAGTACTTC.

This clonotype was detected only once. The gene calls are TRBV12-3 or TRBV12-4 and TRBJ1-2; D perhaps matches TRBD1 (5 bases). Trimming removed 6 bases from V and 4 bases from J, with 18 bases in between. The CDR3 sequence is 15 residues long. The CDR3 loop reads CASSLSLGTGYGYTF. Here the CDR3 DNA reads TGTGCCAGCAGCTTATCTCTCGGGACGGGCTATGGCTACACCTTC.

This chain joins TRBV12-3 or TRBV12-4 and TRBJ2-3; no firm D call. Deletions cut 7 bases from V and 0 bases from J, with 14 bases between. The CDR3 contains 15 residues. The CDR3 bases are TGTGCCAGCAACCGTAACAGTGCTAGCACAGATACGCAGTATTTT. Amino acid sequence: CASNRNSASTDTQYF.

The CDR3, as DNA: TGTGCCAGCAGCCCCGACCTAGAGTATGGCTACACCTTC. It codes for CASSPDLEYGYTF. This chain links TRBV14 with TRBJ1-2, with D unclear. Trimming took off 4 bases at V and 5 bases at J, with 11 bases between the two ends. The CDR3 is 13 amino acids. Germline V gene lookup returns CDR1 SGHDN and CDR2 FVKESK.

V and J are TRBV28 and TRBJ1-4; 9 bases line up with TRBD1. The CDR3 has 15 residues. J lost 8 bases, V lost 5 bases, and 9 bases had no gene match. The germline gives CDR1 MDHEN, CDR2 SYDVKM. The DNA for the CDR3 is TGTGCCAGCAGTACCCGGGACAGGGTTTACGAAAAACTGTTTTTT. Translating gives CASSTRDRVYEKLFF.

This chain connects TRBV24-1 to TRBJ1-5; D ambiguous. This CDR3 is 14 amino acids long. Trimming stripped 4 bases from V and 6 bases from J, with 12 bases between. The germline V gene encodes CDR1 KGHDR and CDR2 SFDVKD. The CDR3 here is CATSDTSRGQPQHF. DNA for the CDR3: TGTGCCACCAGTGACACCTCTCGAGGTCAGCCCCAGCATTTT.

In this sample, this clonotype turned up once. This rearrangement joins TRBV3-1 to TRBJ2-5; D call uncertain. Germline lookup yields CDR1 LGHDT and CDR2 YNNKEL (reference sequence). The CDR3 consists of 14 residues. Trimming cost V 1 base and J 3 bases, with 9 bases left between them. CDR3 amino acids: CASSQGMRKETQYF. The CDR3 coding sequence is TGTGCCAGCAGCCAAGGTATGAGAAAAGAGACCCAGTACTTC.

V is TRBV15 and J is TRBJ2-7; TRBD1 is a possible D gene (5 bases). The length of the CDR3 is 15 residues. Germline CDR1 LNHNV, CDR2 YYDKDF (reference sequence). V was shortened by 5 bases and J by 0 bases, with 14 bases between the two germline ends. The CDR3 reads CATSREAGISYEQYF. CDR3 nucleotides: TGTGCCACCAGCCGCGAGGCAGGGATCTCCTACGAGCAGTACTTC.

The chain joins TRBV3-1 to TRBJ1-2; D is possibly TRBD1 (6 bases). With 0 bases removed from V and 8 bases from J, the gap between germline ends came to 13 bases. Germline loops: CDR1 LGHDT, CDR2 YNNKEL (reference sequence). This CDR3 contains 14 residues. Here the CDR3 reads CASSQDHGGRGYTF. The CDR3 DNA follows: TGTGCCAGCAGCCAAGATCATGGGGGGCGAGGCTACACCTTC.

This clonotype was counted once. The chain employs TRBV12-3 or TRBV12-4 and TRBJ1-1, with unresolved D. The CDR3 has 15 residues. Trimming pared 4 bases from V and 5 bases from J, leaving 17 bases between. CDR3 nucleotides: TGTGCCAGCAGTTCCCCCGAGCCCCTTAAGACTGAAGCTTTCTTT. This sequence encodes CASSSPEPLKTEAFF.

This chain uses TRBV5-1 with TRBJ2-7, with no clear D. V lost 0 bases and J 1 base, leaving 11 bases between the germline ends. This CDR3 is built from 15 residues. Germline assignment: CDR1 SGHRS and CDR2 YFSETQ. The CDR3 DNA reads TGCGCCAGCAGCTTGGTCGAGGCCACTTCCTACGAGCAGTACTTC. Translating it yields CASSLVEATSYEQYF.

Here the CDR3 reads CASSLGQGFTYEQYF. The CDR3 bases are TGTGCCAGCAGTTTAGGGCAGGGGTTCACCTACGAGCAGTACTTC. V gene TRBV12-3 or TRBV12-4 combines with J gene TRBJ2-7, with D possibly TRBD1 on 6 matching bases. V was shortened by 1 base and J by 2 bases, with 12 bases between the two germline ends. The CDR3 extends over 15 amino acids.

Only one count was recorded for this clonotype. The genes are TRBV12-3 or TRBV12-4 and TRBJ2-1; 11 bases match TRBD2. The CDR3 consists of 19 residues. The V gene end was trimmed by 7 bases and the J gene end by 3 bases; junction bases not matched to a gene: 17. For the CDR3, the DNA is TGTGCCAGCACCTCGACAGGGCTGGCTAGCGGGAGGAACTACAATGAGCAGTTCTTC. This codes for CASTSTGLASGRNYNEQFF.

This clonotype is a singleton in its sample. V usage is TRBV5-1 and J usage is TRBJ2-1; 7 nucleotides align to TRBD1. The length of the CDR3 is 14 residues. Germline V gene lookup returns CDR1 SGHRS and CDR2 YFSETQ. Trimming took 4 bases from V and 8 from J; bases not matched to a gene: 9. Written as DNA, the CDR3 is TGCGCCAGCAGCATAGGGACAGTGCAGGATGAGCAGTTCTTC. Protein product: CASSIGTVQDEQFF.

The V call is TRBV25-1, the J call TRBJ2-7; 8 nucleotides align to TRBD2. The CDR3 consists of 14 residues. Germline lookup yields CDR1 MGHDK and CDR2 SYGVNS. V shed 2 bases and J 7 bases; nucleotides not matched to a gene: 7. The CDR3 sequence is CASSEPGSGGEQYF. The CDR3, as DNA: TGTGCCAGCAGTGAACCGGGATCGGGGGGGGAGCAGTACTTC.

This clonotype came up once. The chain uses TRBV18 and TRBJ2-3, with D hard to call. Germline V lookup: CDR1 KGHSH, CDR2 LQKENI. CDR3 length: 14 residues. Between the trimmed V and J ends, which lost 4 bases and 0 bases, there was a span of 8 bases. CDR3 DNA sequence: TGTGCCAGCTCACTGAGTAGGAGCACAGATACGCAGTATTTT. This sequence encodes CASSLSRSTDTQYF.